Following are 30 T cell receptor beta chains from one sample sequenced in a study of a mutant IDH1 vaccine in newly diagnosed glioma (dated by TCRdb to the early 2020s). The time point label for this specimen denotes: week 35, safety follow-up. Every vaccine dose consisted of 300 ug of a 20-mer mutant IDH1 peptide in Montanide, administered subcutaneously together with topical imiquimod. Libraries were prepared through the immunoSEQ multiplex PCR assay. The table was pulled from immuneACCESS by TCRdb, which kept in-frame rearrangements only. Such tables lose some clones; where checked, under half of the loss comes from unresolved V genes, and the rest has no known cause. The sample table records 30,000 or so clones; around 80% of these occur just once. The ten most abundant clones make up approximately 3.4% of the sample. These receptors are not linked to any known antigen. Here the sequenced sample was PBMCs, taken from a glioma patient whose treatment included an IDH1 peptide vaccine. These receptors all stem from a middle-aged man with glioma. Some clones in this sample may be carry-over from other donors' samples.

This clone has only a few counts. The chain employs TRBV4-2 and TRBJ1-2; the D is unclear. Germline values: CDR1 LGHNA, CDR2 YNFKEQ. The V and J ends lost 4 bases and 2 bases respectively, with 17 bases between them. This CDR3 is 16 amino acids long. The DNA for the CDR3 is TGTGCCAGCAGCCTGGAGATAGGCAGCCCAAACTATGGCTACACCTTC. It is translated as CASSLEIGSPNYGYTF.

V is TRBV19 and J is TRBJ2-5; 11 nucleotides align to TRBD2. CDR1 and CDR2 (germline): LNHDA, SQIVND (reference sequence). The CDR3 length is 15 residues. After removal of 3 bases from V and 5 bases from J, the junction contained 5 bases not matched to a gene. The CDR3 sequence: CASSISSSGGETQYF. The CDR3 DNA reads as TGTGCCAGTAGTATCTCCTCTAGCGGGGGGGAGACCCAGTACTTC.

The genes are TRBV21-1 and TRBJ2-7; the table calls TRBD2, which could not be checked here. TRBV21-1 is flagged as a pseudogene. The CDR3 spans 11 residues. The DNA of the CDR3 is TGTGCCACCGATCAGAGGAAAGAGCAGTACTTC. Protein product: CATDQRKEQYF.

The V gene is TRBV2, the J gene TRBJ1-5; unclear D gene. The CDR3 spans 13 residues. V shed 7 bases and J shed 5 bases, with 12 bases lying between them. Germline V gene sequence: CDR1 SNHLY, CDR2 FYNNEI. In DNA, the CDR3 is TGTGCCAGCACCAAGGTACATGATCAGCCCCAGCATTTT. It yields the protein CASTKVHDQPQHF.

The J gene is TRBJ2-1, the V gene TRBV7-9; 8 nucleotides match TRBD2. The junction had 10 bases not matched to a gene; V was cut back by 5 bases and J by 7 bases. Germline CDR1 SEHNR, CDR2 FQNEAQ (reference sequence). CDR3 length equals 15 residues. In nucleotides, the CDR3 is TGTGCCAGCAGCCGAGCGGGGGTGGATATTAATGAGCAGTTCTTC. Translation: CASSRAGVDINEQFF.

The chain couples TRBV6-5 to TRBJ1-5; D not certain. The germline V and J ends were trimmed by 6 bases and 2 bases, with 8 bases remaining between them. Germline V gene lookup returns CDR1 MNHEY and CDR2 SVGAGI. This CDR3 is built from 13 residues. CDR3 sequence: CASSLYRNQPQHF. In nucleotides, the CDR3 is TGTGCCAGCAGCCTGTATCGCAATCAGCCCCAGCATTTT.

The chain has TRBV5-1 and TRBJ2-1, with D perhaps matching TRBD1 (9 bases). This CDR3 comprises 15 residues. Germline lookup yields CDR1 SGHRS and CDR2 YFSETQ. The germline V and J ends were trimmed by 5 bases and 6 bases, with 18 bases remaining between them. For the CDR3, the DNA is TGCGCCAGCAGTAGCGGGACAGGGTCCGCCAATGAGCAGTTCTTC. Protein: CASSSGTGSANEQFF.

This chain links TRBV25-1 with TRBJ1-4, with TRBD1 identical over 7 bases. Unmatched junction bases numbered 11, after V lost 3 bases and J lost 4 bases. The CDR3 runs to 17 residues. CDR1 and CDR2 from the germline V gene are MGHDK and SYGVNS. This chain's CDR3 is CASSDFFGAGGNEKLFF. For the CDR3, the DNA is TGTGCCAGCAGTGATTTTTTCGGGGCAGGGGGTAATGAAAAACTGTTTTTT.

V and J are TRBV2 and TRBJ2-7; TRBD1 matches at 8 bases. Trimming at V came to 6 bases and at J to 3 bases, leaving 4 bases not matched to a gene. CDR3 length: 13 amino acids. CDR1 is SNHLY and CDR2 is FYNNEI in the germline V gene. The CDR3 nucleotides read TGTGCCAGCAGATGGGACAGGAACTACGAGCAGTACTTC. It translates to CASRWDRNYEQYF.

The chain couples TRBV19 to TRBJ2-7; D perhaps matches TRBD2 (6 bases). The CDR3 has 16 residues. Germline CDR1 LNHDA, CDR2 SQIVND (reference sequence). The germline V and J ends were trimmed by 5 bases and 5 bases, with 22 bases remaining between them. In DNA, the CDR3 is TGTGCCAGTAGTCCCCGTCAAGCGGGTACCGGCAACGAGCAGTACTTC. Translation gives CASSPRQAGTGNEQYF.

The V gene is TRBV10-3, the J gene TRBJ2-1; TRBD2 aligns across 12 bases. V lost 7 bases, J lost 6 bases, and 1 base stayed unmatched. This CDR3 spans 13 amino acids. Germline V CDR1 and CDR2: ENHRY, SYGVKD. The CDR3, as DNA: TGTGCCATCAAGACTAGCGGGGGCAATGAGCAGTTCTTC. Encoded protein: CAIKTSGGNEQFF.

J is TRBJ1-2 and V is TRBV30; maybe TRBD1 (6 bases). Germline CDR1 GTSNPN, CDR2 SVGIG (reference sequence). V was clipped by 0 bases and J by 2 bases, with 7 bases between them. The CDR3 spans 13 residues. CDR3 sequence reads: CAWSVTGNYGYTF. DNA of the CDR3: TGTGCCTGGAGTGTGACAGGAAACTATGGCTACACCTTC.

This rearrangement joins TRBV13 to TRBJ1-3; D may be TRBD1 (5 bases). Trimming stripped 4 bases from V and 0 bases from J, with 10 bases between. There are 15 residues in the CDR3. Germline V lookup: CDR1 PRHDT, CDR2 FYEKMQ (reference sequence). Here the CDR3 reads CASSSTGFSGNTIYF. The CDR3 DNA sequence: TGTGCCAGCAGCTCTACAGGATTCTCTGGAAACACCATATATTTT.

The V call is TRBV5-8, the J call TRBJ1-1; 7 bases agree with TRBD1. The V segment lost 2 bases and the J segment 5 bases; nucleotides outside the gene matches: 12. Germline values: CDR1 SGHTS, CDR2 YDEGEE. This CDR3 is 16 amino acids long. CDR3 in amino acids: CASSFGQAAFDTEAFF. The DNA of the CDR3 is TGTGCCAGCAGCTTCGGACAGGCCGCCTTTGATACTGAAGCTTTCTTT. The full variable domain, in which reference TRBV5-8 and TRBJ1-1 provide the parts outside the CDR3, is EAGVTQSPTHLIKTRGQQATLRCSPISGHTSVYWYQQALGLGLQFLLWYDEGEERNRGNFPPRFSGRQFPNYSSELNVNALELEDSALYLCASSFGQAAFDTEAFFGQGTRLTVV.

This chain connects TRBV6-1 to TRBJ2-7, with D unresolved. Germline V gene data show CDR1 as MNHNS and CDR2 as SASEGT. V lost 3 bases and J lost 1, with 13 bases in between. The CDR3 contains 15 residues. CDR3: CASSESGGESYEQYF. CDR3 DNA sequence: TGTGCCAGCAGTGAGTCAGGCGGAGAGTCCTACGAGCAGTACTTC.

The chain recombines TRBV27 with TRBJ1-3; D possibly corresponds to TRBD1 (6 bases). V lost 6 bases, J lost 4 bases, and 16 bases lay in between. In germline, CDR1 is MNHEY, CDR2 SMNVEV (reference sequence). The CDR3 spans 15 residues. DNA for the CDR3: TGTGCCAGCAGGACCTGGGGGGCGTCCGGAAACACCATATATTTT. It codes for CASRTWGASGNTIYF.

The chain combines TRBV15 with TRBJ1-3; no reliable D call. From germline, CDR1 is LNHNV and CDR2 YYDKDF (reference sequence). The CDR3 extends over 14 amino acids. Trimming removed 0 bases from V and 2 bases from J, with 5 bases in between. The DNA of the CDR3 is TGTGCCACCAGCAGAGATCGGGCTGGAAACACCATATATTTT. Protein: CATSRDRAGNTIYF.

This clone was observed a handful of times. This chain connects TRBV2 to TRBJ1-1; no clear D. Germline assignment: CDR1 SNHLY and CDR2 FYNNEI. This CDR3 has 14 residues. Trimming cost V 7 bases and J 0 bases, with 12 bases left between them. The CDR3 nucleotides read TGTGCCAGCAAACCGGATGATATGAACACTGAAGCTTTCTTT. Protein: CASKPDDMNTEAFF.

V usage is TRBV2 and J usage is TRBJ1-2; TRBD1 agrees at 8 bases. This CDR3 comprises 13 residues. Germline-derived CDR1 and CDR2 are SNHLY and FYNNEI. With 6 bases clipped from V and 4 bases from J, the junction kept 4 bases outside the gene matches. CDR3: CASRGQVSYGYTF. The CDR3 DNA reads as TGTGCCAGCAGGGGACAGGTTTCCTATGGCTACACCTTC.

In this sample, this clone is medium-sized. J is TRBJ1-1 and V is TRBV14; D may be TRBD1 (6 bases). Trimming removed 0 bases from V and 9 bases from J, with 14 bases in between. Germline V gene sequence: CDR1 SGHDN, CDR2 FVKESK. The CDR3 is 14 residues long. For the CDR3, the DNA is TGTGCCAGCAGCCAAGAAAACGACAGGTGGAAAGCTTTCTTT. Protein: CASSQENDRWKAFF.

The CDR3 protein is CASRTSGGFDEQFF. The CDR3 nucleotides read TGTGCCAGCAGGACGAGCGGGGGGTTCGATGAGCAGTTCTTC. The gene calls are TRBV6-1 and TRBJ2-1; 9 bases fit TRBD2. The CDR3 sequence is 14 residues long. Germline V lookup: CDR1 MNHNS, CDR2 SASEGT. With 6 bases clipped from V and 8 bases from J, the junction kept 8 bases outside the gene matches.

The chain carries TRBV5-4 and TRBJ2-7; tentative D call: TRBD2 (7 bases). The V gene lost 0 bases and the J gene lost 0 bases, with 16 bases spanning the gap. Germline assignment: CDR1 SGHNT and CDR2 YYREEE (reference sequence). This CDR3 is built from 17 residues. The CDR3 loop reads CASSLGGRGPSSYEQYF. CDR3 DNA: TGTGCCAGCAGCTTGGGGGGGCGGGGGCCAAGCTCCTACGAGCAGTACTTC. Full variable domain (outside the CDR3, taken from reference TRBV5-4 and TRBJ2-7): ETGVTQSPTHLIKTRGQQVTLRCSSQSGHNTVSWYQQALGQGPQFIFQYYREEENGRGNFPPRFSGLQFPNYSSELNVNALELDDSALYLCASSLGGRGPSSYEQYFGPGTRLTVT.

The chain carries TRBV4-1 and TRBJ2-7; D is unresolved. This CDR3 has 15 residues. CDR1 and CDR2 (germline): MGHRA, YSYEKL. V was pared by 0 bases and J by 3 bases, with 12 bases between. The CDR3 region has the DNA TGCGCCAGCAGCCAAGAAAAGAGGTCCTACTACGAGCAGTACTTC. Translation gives CASSQEKRSYYEQYF.

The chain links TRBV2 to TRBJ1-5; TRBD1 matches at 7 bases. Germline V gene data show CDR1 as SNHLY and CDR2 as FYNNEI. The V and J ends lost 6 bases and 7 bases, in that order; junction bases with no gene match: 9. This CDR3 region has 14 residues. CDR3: CASSAQGRRQPQHF. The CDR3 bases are TGTGCCAGCAGCGCACAGGGGAGACGGCAGCCCCAGCATTTT.

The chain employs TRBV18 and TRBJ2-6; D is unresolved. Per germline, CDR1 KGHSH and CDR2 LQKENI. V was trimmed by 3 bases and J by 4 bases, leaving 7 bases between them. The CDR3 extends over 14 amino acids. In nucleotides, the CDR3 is TGTGCCAGCTCACCCCTCTCCGGGGCCAACGTCCTGACTTTC. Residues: CASSPLSGANVLTF.

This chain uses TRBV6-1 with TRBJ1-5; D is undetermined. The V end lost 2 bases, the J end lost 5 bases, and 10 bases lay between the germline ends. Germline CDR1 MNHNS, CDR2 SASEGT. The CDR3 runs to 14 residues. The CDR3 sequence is CASSESTVYQPQHF. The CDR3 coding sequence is TGTGCCAGCAGTGAAAGCACAGTTTATCAGCCCCAGCATTTT.

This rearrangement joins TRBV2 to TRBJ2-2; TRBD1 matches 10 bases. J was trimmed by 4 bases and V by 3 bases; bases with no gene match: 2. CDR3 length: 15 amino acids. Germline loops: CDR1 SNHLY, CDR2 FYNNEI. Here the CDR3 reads CASSDDRGLTGELFF. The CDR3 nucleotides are TGTGCCAGCAGTGACGACAGGGGGCTCACCGGGGAGCTGTTTTTT.

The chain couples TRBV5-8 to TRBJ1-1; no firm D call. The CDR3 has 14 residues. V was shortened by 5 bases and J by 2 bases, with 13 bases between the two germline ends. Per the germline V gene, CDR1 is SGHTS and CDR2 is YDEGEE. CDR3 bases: TGTGCCAGCAGGGCAGGTCGGGTTAACACTGAAGCTTTCTTT. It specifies CASRAGRVNTEAFF.

The CDR3 here is CASSPLSSGANVLTF. DNA for the CDR3: TGTGCCAGCAGCCCTCTCTCCTCTGGGGCCAACGTCCTGACTTTC. The chain uses TRBV14 and TRBJ2-6; D not certain. This CDR3 spans 15 amino acids. Germline values: CDR1 SGHDN, CDR2 FVKESK. The V end was cut by 4 bases, the J end by 0 bases, with 7 bases between.

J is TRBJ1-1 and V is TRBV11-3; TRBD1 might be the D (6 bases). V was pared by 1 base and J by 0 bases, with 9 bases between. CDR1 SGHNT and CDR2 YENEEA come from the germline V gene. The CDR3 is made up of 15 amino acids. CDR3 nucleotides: TGTGCCAGCAGCTTAGGAGGGGACATGAACACTGAAGCTTTCTTT. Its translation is CASSLGGDMNTEAFF. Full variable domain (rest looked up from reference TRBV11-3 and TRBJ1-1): EAGVVQSPRYKIIEKKQPVAFWCNPISGHNTLYWYLQNLGQGPELLIRYENEEAVDDSQLPKDRFSAERLKGVDSTLKIQPAELGDSAVYLCASSLGGDMNTEAFFGQGTRLTVV.